The rows below give T cell receptor beta chains drawn from one sample of a study of metastatic and nonmetastatic thyroid tumors. TCRdb used MiXCR to call clones anew from the PCR reads. The top ten clones hold more than 30% of a sample with under 25,000 clones, roughly 15% of them seen once. The sample taken for sequencing was blood. These receptors originate from a female donor with papillary thyroid cancer or a benign thyroid nodule (not recorded which). Some clones in this sample may be carry-over from other donors' samples. Each CDR3 is given with its conserved first and last residue. A D gene is named only where the DNA matches it firmly. Some rows have no size entry. The others give once, few or many, or a class for an expanded clone.

- | TRBJ1-2 | - | TRBV5-1 | TGCGCCAGCAGCCGGGACCGCTCCGACCACTATGGCTACACCTTC | CASSRDRSDHYGYTF
many | TRBJ2-1 | - | TRBV28 | TGTGCCAGCAGTTCACCGGCACGCACCGATGAGCAGTTCTTC | CASSSPARTDEQFF
many | TRBJ1-6 | TRBD1 | TRBV28 | TGTGCCAGCAGTCCCGGGACAGGGGGCGCTATTTTTAATTCACTCCTCCACTTT | CASSPGTGGAIFNSLLHF
many | TRBJ2-3 | TRBD2 | TRBV5-1 | TGCGCCAGCAGCTTGGCCGGGGGGATGAGCACAGATACGCAGTATTTT | CASSLAGGMSTDTQYF
many | TRBJ2-2 | - | TRBV20-1 | TGCAGTGCTCCAGAGATGGGGAGGGGGGCCACCGGGGAGCTGTTTTTT | CSAPEMGRGATGELFF
many | TRBJ2-7 | - | TRBV27 | TGTGCCAGCAGTGGCTCCTACGAGCAGTACTTC | CASSGSYEQYF
many | TRBJ2-7 | - | TRBV6-1 | TGTGCCAGCAGTGAGATACACACCTACGAGCAGTACTTC | CASSEIHTYEQYF
many | TRBJ1-2 | - | TRBV3-1 | TGTGCCAGCGCCAGCAGCGTCTATGGCTACACCTTC | CASASSVYGYTF
medium-sized | TRBJ1-1 | - | TRBV20-1 | TGCAGTGCTAGAGATTTTCGAGGGGGTAACACTGAAGCTTTCTTT | CSARDFRGGNTEAFF
many | TRBJ1-1 | - | TRBV6-5 | TGTGCCAGCAGTTACTCTCGGGGAGACACTGAAGCTTTCTTT | CASSYSRGDTEAFF
many | TRBJ2-1 | - | TRBV7-2 | TGTGCCAGCACCCGGGCTAGTCGGGTAGATGAGCAGTTCTTC | CASTRASRVDEQFF
many | TRBJ2-2 | - | TRBV12-3/TRBV12-4 | TGTGCCAGCAGTTTAGCGGGAGCGGTCACCGGGGAGCTGTTTTTT | CASSLAGAVTGELFF
once | TRBJ2-7 | TRBD2 | TRBV13 | TGTGCCAGCAGCTTAGGGACTAGCAGGAATACGAGGTACGAGCAGTACTTC | CASSLGTSRNTRYEQYF
many | TRBJ2-4 | TRBD2 | TRBV6-2/TRBV6-3 | TGTGCCACTCGCCCGGCAGCGGGAGTCCTCAAGGCCAAAAACATTCAGTACTTC | CATRPAAGVLKAKNIQYF
- | TRBJ1-1 | - | TRBV5-1 | TGCGCCAGCAGCTTTATAGTCAACACTGAAGCTTTCTTT | CASSFIVNTEAFF
- | TRBJ2-7 | TRBD1 | TRBV11-2 | TGTGCCAGCAGACCAAGTCCCGGGACAGCTTCCTACGAGCAGTACTTC | CASRPSPGTASYEQYF
- | TRBJ2-5 | - | TRBV20-1 | TGCAGTGCCAAAAGTGGGTTCGGGGAGACCCAGTACTTC | CSAKSGFGETQYF